The 22 T cell receptor beta chains below all came from one sample that was sequenced in a study of a mutant IDH1 vaccine in newly diagnosed glioma. Using immunoSEQ multiplex PCR, the repertoire was profiled, and TCRdb retains in-frame clones only, with some absent. Among some 120,000 clones listed, over 75% were seen once. The antigens for these receptors are not known. Time point of the sample: week 11, during vaccination. A 20-mer mutant IDH1 peptide at 300 ug was injected subcutaneously with topical imiquimod. Sequencing used PBMCs, obtained from a glioma patient whose treatment included an IDH1 peptide vaccine. The source of these receptors is a man aged 35 to 55 with glioma.

This clone came up a few times. The rearrangement joins TRBV28 to TRBJ1-5; perhaps TRBD1 as D (6 bases). V lost 6 bases, J lost 4 bases, and 10 bases lay in between. This CDR3 is built from 13 residues. Germline V gene data show CDR1 as MDHEN and CDR2 as SYDVKM. This CDR3 is CASSRDTNQPQHF. The CDR3 nucleotides read TGTGCCAGCAGCCGGGACACAAATCAGCCCCAGCATTTT.

The rearrangement links TRBV28 to TRBJ2-7, with D possibly TRBD2 on 6 matching bases. The CDR3 contains 16 residues. V shed 2 bases and J shed 0 bases, with 14 bases lying between them. Germline values: CDR1 MDHEN, CDR2 SYDVKM. CDR3 bases: TGTGCCAGCAGTTTAGCGGGGAGGATTCCCTCCTACGAGCAGTACTTC. Translation gives CASSLAGRIPSYEQYF.

The V gene is TRBV6-5, the J gene TRBJ1-1; D gene unclear. The CDR3 is 16 amino acids. CDR1 and CDR2 (germline): MNHEY, SVGAGI. V was clipped by 3 bases and J by 0 bases, with 14 bases between them. The DNA for the CDR3 is TGTGCCAGCAGTTATGAAAGACCTTGGATGAACACTGAAGCTTTCTTT. Protein product: CASSYERPWMNTEAFF.

A few counts support this clone. Relative to the germline gene, one junction end is altered; a read error may explain this. This chain connects TRBV14 to TRBJ2-7; 8 bases line up with TRBD2. This CDR3 has 12 residues. Per the germline V gene, CDR1 is SGHDN and CDR2 is FVKESK. The CDR3 loop reads CASSPTSGPIHF. The CDR3 nucleotides read TGTGCCAGCAGCCCTACTAGCGGCCCCATTCACTTC. The whole variable domain, filled in from reference TRBV14 and TRBJ2-7, reads EAGVTQFPSHSVIEKGQTVTLRCDPISGHDNLYWYRRVMGKEIKFLLHFVKESKQDESGMPNNRFLAERTGGTYSTLKVQPAELEDSGVYFCASSPTSGPIHFGPGTRLTVT.

The gene calls are TRBV27 and TRBJ2-2, with D maybe TRBD2 (5 bases). The germline gives CDR1 MNHEY, CDR2 SMNVEV (reference sequence). V lost 2 bases, J lost 4 bases, and 11 bases lay in between. CDR3 length: 15 residues. CDR3 loop: CASSLQYEGTGELFF. CDR3 coding DNA: TGTGCCAGCAGTTTACAGTACGAGGGCACCGGGGAGCTGTTTTTT.

The genes are TRBV4-1 and TRBJ2-1, with D perhaps matching TRBD1 (5 bases). With 2 bases removed from V and 13 bases from J, the gap between germline ends came to 12 bases. The CDR3 runs to 12 residues. Germline values: CDR1 MGHRA, CDR2 YSYEKL. CDR3 DNA: TGCGCCAGCAGCCAAACGTCAGGGATTCAGTTCTTC. It yields the protein CASSQTSGIQFF.

The gene calls are TRBV2 and TRBJ2-3; possibly TRBD2 for D (6 bases). The CDR3 contains 15 residues. The germline CDR1 and CDR2 sequences are SNHLY and FYNNEI. V lost 2 bases and J 1 base, leaving 10 bases between the germline ends. CDR3 nucleotide sequence: TGTGCCAGCAGTGAACCAGCGGGCCGCACAGATACGCAGTATTTT. Translation: CASSEPAGRTDTQYF.

This clone was counted between two and nine times. The gene calls are TRBV2 and TRBJ2-2; D call uncertain. Germline V CDR1 and CDR2: SNHLY, FYNNEI. V was shortened by 7 bases and J by 4 bases, with 16 bases between the two germline ends. The CDR3 spans 15 residues. The CDR3 sequence: CASMGLGPGTGELFF. Here the CDR3 DNA reads TGTGCCAGCATGGGTTTAGGGCCGGGCACCGGGGAGCTGTTTTTT. Full variable domain (remainder filled in from reference TRBV2 and TRBJ2-2): EPEVTQTPSHQVTQMGQEVILRCVPISNHLYFYWYRQILGQKVEFLVSFYNNEISEKSEIFDDQFSVERPDGSNFTLKIRSTKLEDSAMYFCASMGLGPGTGELFFGEGSRLTVL.

This chain links TRBV28 with TRBJ2-7, with TRBD2 matching over 15 bases. The germline CDR1 and CDR2 sequences are MDHEN and SYDVKM. With V trimmed by 11 bases and J by 0 bases, 8 bases remained unmatched. The CDR3 is 16 amino acids. The CDR3 loop reads CAGGTSGRTSSYEQYF. CDR3 nucleotide sequence: TGTGCCGGAGGGACTAGCGGGAGGACGAGCTCCTACGAGCAGTACTTC.

This clone has just a few counts. For the CDR3, the DNA is TGTGCCAGCAAGGCGGCCTACGAGCAGTACTTC. It encodes CASKAAYEQYF. This chain connects TRBV6-1 to TRBJ2-7, with D uncertain. V dropped 7 bases and J dropped 2 bases, with 6 bases sitting between them. The CDR3 spans 11 residues. Germline V gives CDR1 MNHNS, CDR2 SASEGT.

The J gene is TRBJ1-4, the V gene TRBV10-3, with D perhaps matching TRBD1 (5 bases). Trimming took off 5 bases at V and 4 bases at J, with 11 bases between the two ends. Germline CDR1 reads ENHRY; CDR2 reads SYGVKD. The length of the CDR3 is 14 residues. The CDR3 reads CAISSGTGNEKLFF. The CDR3 nucleotides read TGTGCCATCAGTTCCGGGACGGGTAATGAAAAACTGTTTTTT.

J is TRBJ2-7 and V is TRBV19; 8 nucleotides agree with TRBD1. Looked up from germline, CDR1 is LNHDA and CDR2 is SQIVND (reference sequence). CDR3 length equals 12 residues. V shed 10 bases, J shed 2 bases, and the junction held 4 bases outside the gene matches. CDR3 residues: CATSDRAYEQYF. Here the CDR3 DNA reads TGTGCCACCTCGGACAGGGCCTACGAGCAGTACTTC.

There are a few counts of this clone. The chain links TRBV19 to TRBJ2-2, with TRBD2 identical over 12 bases. Per germline, CDR1 LNHDA and CDR2 SQIVND (reference sequence). J gave up 7 bases and V 6 bases, and 9 bases lay outside the gene matches. The CDR3 spans 16 residues. The CDR3 loop reads CASSRLAGVGHGELFF. Here the CDR3 DNA reads TGTGCCAGTAGCCGACTAGCGGGGGTTGGGCACGGGGAGCTGTTTTTT.

This clone was seen a handful of times. This sequence joins TRBV5-1 and TRBJ1-1; TRBD1 agrees at 9 bases. Germline V gives CDR1 SGHRS, CDR2 YFSETQ. The CDR3 is 16 amino acids. Germline trimming cut 6 bases from V and 0 bases from J; bases unmatched to any gene: 9. In DNA, the CDR3 is TGCGCCAGCAAAAGGGGACAGGGCTTACTGAACACTGAAGCTTTCTTT. Translation gives CASKRGQGLLNTEAFF. The variable domain in full, completed from reference TRBV5-1 and TRBJ1-1, reads KAGVTQTPRYLIKTRGQQVTLSCSPISGHRSVSWYQQTPGQGLQFLFEYFSETQRNKGNFPGRFSGRQFSNSRSEMNVSTLELGDSALYLCASKRGQGLLNTEAFFGQGTRLTVV.

V is TRBV7-9 and J is TRBJ2-7; maybe TRBD1 (7 bases). The CDR3 is 15 amino acids. The V gene lost 1 base and the J gene lost 4 bases, with 14 bases spanning the gap. In germline, CDR1 is SEHNR, CDR2 FQNEAQ (reference sequence). The DNA of the CDR3 is TGTGCCAGCAGCTTAGGGCAGGGGGGACGATACGAGCAGTACTTC. It specifies CASSLGQGGRYEQYF.

CDR3 bases: TGTGCCAGTAGTATCTTAGGGGGAATGAACACTGAAGCTTTCTTT. This translates into CASSILGGMNTEAFF. The chain couples TRBV19 to TRBJ1-1, with D possibly being TRBD1 (6 bases). Germline values: CDR1 LNHDA, CDR2 SQIVND (reference sequence). With 3 bases removed from V and 0 bases from J, the gap between germline ends came to 11 bases. The CDR3 sequence is 15 residues long. Full variable domain (remainder filled in from reference TRBV19 and TRBJ1-1): DGGITQSPKYLFRKEGQNVTLSCEQNLNHDAMYWYRQDPGQGLRLIYYSQIVNDFQKGDIAEGYSVSREKKESFPLTVTSAQKNPTAFYLCASSILGGMNTEAFFGQGTRLTVV.

The CDR3 DNA reads as TGTGCCTGGAGTGTACACGGGGCGGTTGAGACCCAGTACTTC. It translates to CAWSVHGAVETQYF. This chain connects TRBV30 to TRBJ2-5, with D perhaps being TRBD1 or TRBD2 (5 bases each). V dropped 0 bases and J dropped 5 bases, with 13 bases sitting between them. The germline gives CDR1 GTSNPN, CDR2 SVGIG (reference sequence). The length of the CDR3 is 14 residues.

This clone showed up just once. This chain connects TRBV6-5 to TRBJ2-7; weak D call: TRBD1 (6 bases). The CDR3 has 14 residues. Trimming removed 2 bases at V and 3 bases at J, with 11 bases between. The germline CDR1 and CDR2 sequences are MNHEY and SVGAGI. The CDR3 DNA reads TGTGCCAGCAGTTACCCCGGACAGAACTACGAGCAGTACTTC. Its protein is CASSYPGQNYEQYF.

The chain carries TRBV5-4 and TRBJ1-3; 9 bases agree with TRBD1. The length of the CDR3 is 18 residues. After removal of 0 bases from V and 2 bases from J, the junction contained 9 bases not matched to a gene. Per germline, CDR1 SGHNT and CDR2 YYREEE (reference sequence). CDR3 nucleotides: TGTGCCAGCAGCTTGGAGGGGGACAGGGTCTTCGCTGGAAACACCATATATTTT. This translates into CASSLEGDRVFAGNTIYF.

The chain links TRBV9 to TRBJ2-1; no clear D gene. The CDR3 sequence is 15 residues long. Germline loops: CDR1 SGDLS, CDR2 YYNGEE. Trimming shortened V by 0 bases and J by 0 bases, and 7 bases separated the two germline ends. The CDR3 DNA reads TGTGCCAGCAGCGTAGAGATCTTCTCCTACAATGAGCAGTTCTTC. Encoded protein: CASSVEIFSYNEQFF.

This clone was seen a few times. The chain links TRBV6-1 to TRBJ1-5; D call uncertain. Germline V gene data show CDR1 as MNHNS and CDR2 as SASEGT. CDR3 length: 13 amino acids. V lost 3 bases and J lost 5, with 8 bases in between. In DNA form, the CDR3 reads TGTGCCAGCAGTGACACCTGGGATCAGCCCCAGCATTTT. Encoded protein: CASSDTWDQPQHF.

In this sample, this clone turned up once. The chain employs TRBV18 and TRBJ1-4, with 8 nucleotides matching TRBD1. CDR1 is KGHSH, CDR2 LQKENI, per germline. CDR3 length: 14 amino acids. The junction had 4 bases not matched to a gene; V was cut back by 3 bases and J by 7 bases. DNA for the CDR3: TGTGCCAGCTCACCCGGACAGGGATCTGAAAAACTGTTTTTT. Encoded protein: CASSPGQGSEKLFF.